The present T cell receptor beta chain was sequenced within a study of Ad26.COV2.S vaccination and SARS-CoV-2 variants. About the study: A COV1001 Ad26.COV2.S trial-arm participant provided the sample.

Remarks on this clone: The antigen remains undetermined.

Germline CDR1 reads LGHDT; CDR2 reads YNNKEL (reference sequence). The CDR3 is 15 residues long. The V end lost 3 bases, the J end lost 2 bases, and 11 bases lay between the germline ends. As for treatment: around 19 received Ad26.COV2.S at low or high dose, single or two shots; roughly 5 received placebo; per-sample allocation not given. The investigators took samples on day 63 after the first vaccine or placebo injection. Boston supplied an adult donor aged 18-55 years. Assay used: immunoSEQ multiplex PCR; TCRdb lists only in-frame clones, some missing. The profile covers 300,000 to 400,000 clones, with over 80% appearing a single time and about 2.1% taken by the ten largest. General study findings and limits: Non-spike TCR breadth showed similarity between vaccine and placebo recipients. TCR breadth and depth estimates may have understated total T cell responses.

V is TRBV3-1 (or the pseudogene TRBV3-2) and J is TRBJ1-3, with a possible D match to TRBD1 (6 bases). The sequencing here drew on peripheral blood, taken in a trial of Ad26.COV2.S vaccine versus placebo. The sequence came from a person aged 18 to 65 who received the Ad26.COV2.S COVID-19 vaccine or a placebo. CDR3 region: CASSQGGGPGNTIYF. CDR3 sequence (DNA): TGTGCCAGCAGCCAGGGGGGGGGCCCTGGAAACACCATATATTTT.